This T cell receptor beta chain was identified in a study of patients and donors after allogeneic stem cell transplantation. The table lists this clonotype with many counts. V dropped 1 base and J dropped 7 bases, with 13 bases sitting between them. Looked up from germline, CDR1 is SGHVS and CDR2 is FQNEAQ. This CDR3 spans 14 amino acids. TCRdb called the RT-PCR reads again in MiXCR, with one record for every CDR3 protein. The sample includes fewer than 13,000 distinct CDR3 sequences, roughly a fifth of them seen just once. The sequenced sample was blood, either unsorted or a sorted T cell fraction (not recorded which). The TCR originated in a human donor who was either an allogeneic HSCT recipient or a stem cell or donor lymphocyte infusion donor (not recorded which). It is not recorded whose cells these are; they may come from a transplant donor. The J gene is TRBJ1-2, the V gene TRBV7-8; D not certain. CDR3 region: CASSLGARGGGYTF. DNA for the CDR3: TGTGCCAGCAGCTTAGGAGCCCGGGGAGGTGGCTACACCTTC.